This TCR beta chain stems from a study of blood T cells in healthy people across ages. This clonotype was recorded a few times. The V segment lost 2 bases and the J segment 4 bases; nucleotides outside the gene matches: 6. Germline V gene data show CDR1 as LGHDT and CDR2 as YNNKEL (reference sequence). The CDR3 spans 15 residues. A sample-barcoded 5' primer and a J-beta primer mix were used in a second PCR of about 6 to 12 cycles. TCRdb analysed the 5' RACE reads with MiXCR anew, one entry per CDR3 protein. This sample yields some 850,000 distinct CDR3 sequences, of which roughly 26% are seen a single time; 3% belongs to the top ten. The sample also formed part of further work on T cells of mothers and their children.

The specimen was blood. This receptor was identified in a boy between 10 and 17 years old in good health. The genes are TRBV3-1 and TRBJ1-1; 8 bases align to TRBD1. DNA of the CDR3: TGTGCCAGCAGCCAACCGTACACAGGGGGCACTGAAGCTTTCTTT. It specifies CASSQPYTGGTEAFF.